This T cell receptor beta chain was recorded in a study of T cell changes during pregnancy in multiple sclerosis (dated 2019 in TCRdb). Broadly, across the study: In women with multiple sclerosis, the researchers looked at how the T cell repertoire shifted as pregnancy progressed.

Receptors were amplified or captured by the immunoSEQ multiplex PCR assay. TCRdb stores this immuneACCESS table with in-frame sequences only. Part of the clones is absent; in the studies checked, under half of the shortfall reflects unresolved V genes, and no reason is known for the rest. This sample gives more than 85,000 clones in total; 90% to 95% of them show up just once. Jointly, the top ten make up 1.4% of the sample. As encoded in the germline V gene, CDR1 is SNHLY while CDR2 is FYNNEI. The CDR3 numbers 15 residues from cysteine through phenylalanine. Kept here is only the CDR3 DNA, which spans 45 bases and is read in frame from base 1. V gives up 10 bases and J gives up 12 bases, and the segment between their germline ends measures 28 bases. As to this clone: No antigen is known for it. No per-base quality is available; no much larger clone lies one base away.

The TCR sequence derives from a female donor in good health, enrolled as a control in a pregnancy study. The sequence joins TRBV2 to TRBJ2-1, with a tentative D gene TRBD2 over 6 matching bases. The sequences come from peripheral blood, collected in the third trimester of pregnancy. CDR3 sequence: CATYFGGSARLGQFF. The DNA is as follows: TGTGCCACCTACTTTGGAGGGAGTGCCCGTTTGGGGCAGTTCTTC. With all but the CDR3 taken from the reference TRBV2 and TRBJ2-1 genes, the full variable domain is: EPEVTQTPSHQVTQMGQEVILRCVPISNHLYFYWYRQILGQKVEFLVSFYNNEISEKSEIFDDQFSVERPDGSNFTLKIRSTKLEDSAMYFCATYFGGSARLGQFFGPGTRLTVL.